Listed below are T cell receptor beta chains from one sample, sequenced in a study of cytomegalovirus exposure and HLA in healthy donors. Repertoires were generated with immunoSEQ multiplex PCR, while TCRdb's copy carries only in-frame clones and drops some. The table lists roughly 100,000 clones, around 70% of them singletons. The sample consisted of PBMCs. The receptor source for this set is a man between 25 and 39 years old in good health and CMV-seronegative. The CDR3 runs from the conserved cysteine through the conserved F or W. The D gene is left open where the match is weak. Not all rows give a size; the values are once, few, many and, for expanded clones, a class.

>TRBD2|17|TRBJ2-4|TRBV9|.
CASSSRGLASGANIQYF
TGTGCCAGCAGCTCGAGGGGACTAGCGAGCGGAGCAAACATTCAGTACTTC
>.|14|TRBJ1-1|TRBV10-3|few
CATRNPTGNTEAFF
TGTGCCACCCGAAACCCTACAGGTAACACTGAAGCTTTCTTT
>TRBD1|13|TRBJ2-7|TRBV5-1|once
CASSPQGDYEQYF
TGCGCCAGCAGCCCCCAGGGGGACTACGAGCAGTACTTC
>.|11|TRBJ1-1|TRBV9|once
CASSAGNEAFF
TGTGCCAGCAGCGCGGGTAATGAAGCTTTCTTT
>TRBD2|15|TRBJ2-5|TRBV18|.
CASSPPGLAQETQYF
TGTGCCAGCTCACCACCCGGACTAGCGCAAGAGACCCAGTACTTC
>.|13|TRBJ2-5|TRBV6-6|few
CASMSLVGETQYF
TGTGCCAGCATGTCCCTAGTCGGAGAGACCCAGTACTTC
>.|12|TRBJ2-7|TRBV28|.
CASSSVNYEQYF
TGTGCCAGCAGTTCCGTAAATTACGAGCAGTACTTC
>.|16|TRBJ2-1|TRBV19|.
CASSISLDQFYNEQFF
TGTGCCAGTAGTATTAGTCTAGACCAGTTCTACAATGAGCAGTTCTTC
>.|15|TRBJ1-1|TRBV9|.
CASSVGPGGGTEAFF
TGTGCCAGCAGCGTAGGACCGGGAGGGGGGACTGAAGCTTTCTTT
>TRBD1|14|TRBJ1-4|TRBV30|.
CAWRVQGAGEKLFF
TGTGCCTGGAGGGTACAGGGGGCGGGTGAAAAACTGTTTTTT
>TRBD2|16|TRBJ2-7|TRBV19|few
CASRDGVAGPPYEQYF
TGTGCCAGTAGAGATGGTGTAGCGGGGCCCCCCTACGAGCAGTACTTC
>TRBD2|14|TRBJ2-1|TRBV2|.
CASLYLGGFNEQFF
TGTGCCAGTCTTTATCTGGGAGGGTTCAATGAGCAGTTCTTC
>TRBD1|13|TRBJ1-4|TRBV4-3|.
CASSQGQGVKLFF
TGCGCCAGCAGCCAGGGACAGGGGGTAAAACTGTTTTTT
>TRBD2|15|TRBJ2-3|TRBV11-3|.
CASSSSGRAGDTQYF
TGTGCCAGCAGCTCAAGCGGGAGGGCCGGGGATACGCAGTATTTT
>TRBD2|15|TRBJ2-7|TRBV7-8|.
CASSLGGVPLYEQYF
TGTGCCAGCAGCTTGGGGGGGGTCCCACTCTACGAGCAGTACTTC
>TRBD1|14|TRBJ2-1|TRBV27|few
CASSWTGGYNEQFF
TGTGCCAGCAGTTGGACAGGGGGCTACAATGAGCAGTTCTTC
>.|16|TRBJ2-1|TRBV11-3|.
CASSSTGYQSYNEQFF
TGTGCCAGCAGTTCAACAGGGTACCAATCCTACAATGAGCAGTTCTTC
>.|14|TRBJ2-3|TRBV4-3|.
CASSQDLALNTQYF
TGCGCCAGCAGCCAAGATCTCGCGCTGAATACGCAGTATTTT